This T cell receptor beta chain was retrieved from a study of T-cell memory formation after mild COVID-19. The CDR3 length is 13 residues. Germline lookup yields CDR1 SGHVS and CDR2 FNYEAQ. Trimming cost V 6 bases and J 4 bases, with 12 bases left between them. MiXCR was run by TCRdb on the 5' RACE reads, yielding one entry per CDR3 protein. This table has 65,000 to 90,000 distinct CDR3 sequences, around 14% appearing once. The genes are TRBV7-6 and TRBJ1-1; D perhaps matches TRBD1 (5 bases). Source material: PBMCs or a T cell subset sorted from them (not recorded which). This sequence was found in an adult woman who had mild COVID-19 (a few samples of this study predate the infection). Cell type and time point are not known. CDR3: CASRQGVGTEAFF. The DNA of the CDR3 is TGTGCCAGCAGACAAGGGGTGGGCACTGAAGCTTTCTTT.